The 2 T cell receptor beta chains reported below all come from one sample, sequenced in a study of cytomegalovirus exposure and HLA in healthy donors (dated by TCRdb to the late 2010s). Library prep was done by the immunoSEQ multiplex PCR assay. For the multiplex PCR, a mixture combining 60 forward primers for TCR Vbeta segments and 13 reverse primers for TCR Jbeta segments was used. In TCRdb, the immuneACCESS table is reduced to in-frame sequences with V and J assigned. These tables do not hold every clone; where another copy was compared, an unresolved V gene accounts for under half, and the others remain unexplained. The sample data list 90,000 to 110,000 clones, and roughly 80% of these were observed just once. In total, the top ten clones hold 6.5% to 7% of the sample. Sequencing input: PBMCs. These receptors all stem from a man under 40 in good health and CMV-seropositive.

This CDR3 reads CASSRDRGYEQYF. The CDR3 nucleotides are TGTGCCAGCAGCCGGGACAGAGGCTACGAGCAGTACTTC. This chain uses TRBV6-1 with TRBJ2-7; TRBD1 aligns across 7 bases. The CDR3 is 13 residues long. J was trimmed by 3 bases and V by 6 bases; bases with no gene match: 5. Germline V lookup: CDR1 MNHNS, CDR2 SASEGT.

This clone was seen a single time. In DNA, the CDR3 is TGCGCCAGCAGCAAGGACAGGGGCGTAAACTATGGCTACACCTTC. Protein sequence: CASSKDRGVNYGYTF. The V call is TRBV5-1, the J call TRBJ1-2, with 9 bases fitting TRBD1. J was trimmed by 2 bases and V by 4 bases; bases with no gene match: 6. Looked up from germline, CDR1 is SGHRS and CDR2 is YFSETQ. CDR3 size: 15 residues.